The 15 T cell receptor beta chains presented below share a single source sample, sequenced in a study of cytomegalovirus exposure and HLA in healthy donors. The study ran its PCR with 60 Vbeta and 13 Jbeta primers. TCRdb's table, derived via immunoSEQ multiplex PCR, lists solely in-frame clones and lacks some. This table has approximately 74,000 clones, 55% to 75% appearing once. The material sequenced was PBMCs. Receptor source: a man under 40 in good health and CMV-seropositive.

Here the CDR3 DNA reads TGTGCCAGCAGTGCCCCGGGACAGACTAGGGGTGGCTACACCTTC. As protein: CASSAPGQTRGGYTF. J is TRBJ1-2 and V is TRBV28, with 7 bases aligning to TRBD1. Germline V gives CDR1 MDHEN, CDR2 SYDVKM. The CDR3 totals 15 residues. V was pared by 5 bases and J by 7 bases, with 13 bases of the junction left unmatched.

The chain employs TRBV9 and TRBJ2-2; TRBD2 aligns across 10 bases. The germline V gene has CDR1 SGDLS and CDR2 YYNGEE. Trimming removed 3 bases from V and 2 bases from J; junction bases left unmatched: 7. The CDR3 is 17 residues long. The CDR3 region is CASSGEAGGLNTGELFF. The CDR3 nucleotides read TGTGCCAGCAGCGGAGAAGCGGGGGGGCTTAACACCGGGGAGCTGTTTTTT.

The CDR3 protein is CASSLDVPMDEQYF. The CDR3 bases are TGCGCCAGCAGCTTGGACGTCCCTATGGACGAGCAGTACTTC. This chain links TRBV5-1 with TRBJ2-7; D remains unclear. This CDR3 is 14 amino acids long. CDR1 is SGHRS, CDR2 YFSETQ, per germline. Between the trimmed V and J ends, which lost 0 bases and 5 bases, there was a span of 12 bases.

The genes are TRBV7-7 and TRBJ2-7, with D tentatively TRBD2 (5 bases). CDR3 length: 13 residues. V lost 2 bases and J 5 bases, leaving 10 bases between the germline ends. Germline-derived CDR1 and CDR2 are SSHAT and FNYEAQ (reference sequence). The chain's CDR3 is CASSLSGIHEQYF. CDR3 sequence (DNA): TGTGCCAGCAGCTTATCGGGGATCCACGAGCAGTACTTC.

The chain couples TRBV29-1 to TRBJ2-5; TRBD2 might be the D (5 bases). The assigned J gene may be wrong: the sequence end matches TRBJ2-7 better. Per germline, CDR1 SQVTM and CDR2 ANQGSEA. The CDR3 loop spans 15 amino acids. The CDR3 loop reads CSVSTPEGPYYEQYF. CDR3 sequence (DNA): TGCAGCGTTTCCACCCCAGAGGGTCCCTACTACGAGCAGTACTTC.

J is TRBJ1-5 and V is TRBV2; unclear D gene. The CDR3 runs to 12 residues. Trimming shortened V by 0 bases and J by 8 bases, and 5 bases separated the two germline ends. Germline CDR1 is SNHLY and CDR2 is FYNNEI. CDR3 loop: CASSEANKPQHF. CDR3 nucleotides: TGTGCCAGCAGTGAAGCGAACAAGCCCCAGCATTTT.

The CDR3 sequence is CASSQAGMGETQYF. In DNA, the CDR3 is TGCGCCAGCAGCCAAGCGGGAATGGGAGAGACCCAGTACTTC. This sequence joins TRBV4-1 and TRBJ2-5; D possibly corresponds to TRBD2 (5 bases). Trimming shortened V by 1 base and J by 4 bases, and 10 bases separated the two germline ends. The CDR3 contains 14 residues. CDR1 and CDR2 from the germline V gene are MGHRA and YSYEKL.

As for this clone: At the DNA level, this CDR3 is encoded by other sequences in the same sample as well. The rearrangement links TRBV19 to TRBJ2-5; 8 positions agree with TRBD2. CDR3 length: 17 residues. J gave up 4 bases and V 5 bases, and 15 bases lay outside the gene matches. Germline V CDR1 and CDR2: LNHDA, SQIVND (reference sequence). The CDR3 DNA sequence: TGTGCCAGTAGTTCAAAGGGGGTCTTGGCGGGGGGAGAGACCCAGTACTTC. It codes for CASSSKGVLAGGETQYF.

Comment on this clone: A junction boundary mismatches the germline segment, possibly from a read error. CDR3 nucleotide sequence: TGTGCTAGCAGCTTAGCGGCCGGCGGCACCGGGGAGCTGTTTTTT. Its protein is CASSLAAGGTGELFF. V is TRBV7-7 and J is TRBJ2-2; D is possibly TRBD2 (6 bases). The CDR3 length is 15 residues. Germline V gene data show CDR1 as SSHAT and CDR2 as FNYEAQ (reference sequence).

This sequence joins TRBV18 and TRBJ2-7; D is possibly TRBD1 (5 bases). The V end was cut by 3 bases, the J end by 6 bases, with 12 bases between. The CDR3 contains 13 residues. Germline V gene lookup returns CDR1 KGHSH and CDR2 LQKENI. Here the CDR3 DNA reads TGTGCCAGCTCACCTACTGAAGGGGCCGAGCAGTACTTC. Translating gives CASSPTEGAEQYF.

The chain links TRBV4-2 to TRBJ2-7; D ambiguous. The CDR3 length is 15 residues. The ends were cut back, 0 bases at V and 3 bases at J, with 12 bases in the middle. Germline assignment: CDR1 LGHNA and CDR2 YNFKEQ. The CDR3 sequence is CASSQDLYTIYEQYF. The CDR3 coding sequence is TGTGCCAGCAGCCAAGATTTATACACGATCTACGAGCAGTACTTC.

This sequence joins TRBV28 and TRBJ2-5, with TRBD2 matching 10 bases. V dropped 6 bases and J dropped 2; count of bases not matched to a gene: 6. There are 15 residues in the CDR3. Germline V gives CDR1 MDHEN, CDR2 SYDVKM. Here the CDR3 DNA reads TGTGCCAGCAGCGCTCTAGCGGGGGCGCAAGAGACCCAGTACTTC. It encodes CASSALAGAQETQYF.

This sequence joins TRBV7-8 and TRBJ2-7; TRBD2 matches 8 bases. With V trimmed by 4 bases and J by 6 bases, 11 bases remained unmatched. CDR3 length: 15 amino acids. Germline V gene lookup returns CDR1 SGHVS and CDR2 FQNEAQ. This CDR3 reads CASSSRSLLAVEQYF. CDR3 sequence (DNA): TGTGCCAGCAGCTCCCGTTCCTTACTAGCGGTCGAGCAGTACTTC.

The sample holds one count of this clone. V is TRBV5-6 and J is TRBJ1-1, with D unresolved. CDR1 is SGHDT, CDR2 YYEEEE, per germline. The CDR3 is 14 residues long. V shed 1 base and J shed 0 bases, with 7 bases lying between them. CDR3 protein: CASSLLSMNTEAFF. CDR3 coding DNA: TGTGCCAGCAGCTTGTTGTCTATGAACACTGAAGCTTTCTTT.

The V and J genes are TRBV5-4 and TRBJ2-1; D is possibly TRBD2 (7 bases). From germline, CDR1 is SGHNT and CDR2 YYREEE (reference sequence). Deletions cut 1 base from V and 3 bases from J, with 11 bases between. The CDR3 has 15 amino acids. DNA of the CDR3: TGTGCCAGCAGCTTGACGGGGGGCCTCTACAATGAGCAGTTCTTC. Its protein is CASSLTGGLYNEQFF.